What follows are 20 T cell receptor beta chains derived from one specimen sequenced in a study of T cells in Graves' hyperthyroidism and ophthalmopathy. Amplification targeted TCR beta CDR3 regions from RNA transcripts. RT-PCR in the first round (using the HTBI primer set) targeted the TCR CDR3. One entry per CDR3 protein results from TCRdb running MiXCR on the multiplex PCR reads. The table has 450,000 to 500,000 distinct CDR3 sequences, 22% seen once. The sample consisted of blood. These receptor sequences come from a woman in her sixties or seventies with Graves' ophthalmopathy.

The CDR3 protein is CASSYDRVSGETQYF. CDR3 nucleotide sequence: TGTGCCAGCAGTTATGACAGGGTGTCGGGAGAGACCCAGTACTTC. The chain couples TRBV6-5 to TRBJ2-5; 7 bases are a match to TRBD1. CDR3 length: 15 amino acids. Losses at the gene ends were 3 bases for V and 4 bases for J; bases not matched to a gene: 8. From germline, CDR1 is MNHEY and CDR2 SVGAGI.

V and J are TRBV7-2 and TRBJ1-4; TRBD1 is a possible D gene (5 bases). Germline-derived CDR1 and CDR2 are SGHTA and FQGNSA. V was clipped by 7 bases and J by 3 bases, with 15 bases between them. CDR3 length: 15 residues. CDR3 sequence: CASTRRGGANEKLFF. In DNA form, the CDR3 reads TGTGCCAGCACCCGCCGGGGAGGGGCTAATGAAAAACTGTTTTTT.

This clonotype was counted ten times or more. The rearrangement uses TRBV12-3 or TRBV12-4 and TRBJ1-1; D unclear. Trimming took off 6 bases at V and 7 bases at J, with 6 bases between the two ends. The CDR3 extends over 10 amino acids. CDR3 nucleotides: TGTGCCAGCAGCCGACTTGAAGCTTTCTTT. Translated: CASSRLEAFF.

This clonotype was observed many times. The V gene is TRBV28, the J gene TRBJ2-3; D not resolved. In germline, CDR1 is MDHEN, CDR2 SYDVKM. V lost 5 bases, J lost 9 bases, and 18 bases lay in between. This CDR3 has 14 amino acids. The CDR3 reads CASSPTIARGTQYF. As DNA, the CDR3 is TGTGCCAGCAGTCCGACGATAGCCCGTGGGACGCAGTATTTT.

This clonotype was picked up a small number of times. This rearrangement joins TRBV6-2 or TRBV6-3 to TRBJ2-2, with 8 bases lining up with TRBD2. Germline CDR1 reads MNHEY; CDR2 reads SVGEGT. With 7 bases clipped from V and 0 bases from J, the junction kept 4 bases outside the gene matches. CDR3 length: 15 amino acids. This chain's CDR3 is CASNIAGSNTGELFF. CDR3 bases: TGTGCCAGCAACATAGCGGGATCGAACACCGGGGAGCTGTTTTTT.

This clonotype came up many times. V and J are TRBV5-1 and TRBJ1-2, with 9 positions matching TRBD1. The germline CDR1 and CDR2 sequences are SGHRS and YFSETQ. Trimming removed 6 bases from V and 8 bases from J; junction bases left unmatched: 11. The CDR3 length is 14 residues. The CDR3 spells CASIDQTGGNGYTF. The CDR3 DNA reads TGCGCCAGCATCGACCAGACAGGGGGTAACGGCTACACCTTC. The variable domain in full, with the rest retrieved from reference TRBV5-1 and TRBJ1-2, is KAGVTQTPRYLIKTRGQQVTLSCSPISGHRSVSWYQQTPGQGLQFLFEYFSETQRNKGNFPGRFSGRQFSNSRSEMNVSTLELGDSALYLCASIDQTGGNGYTFGSGTRLTVV.

This clonotype was picked up a small number of times. This chain joins TRBV12-3 or TRBV12-4 and TRBJ2-1; 8 bases line up with TRBD1. J gave up 1 base and V 3 bases, and 2 bases lay outside the gene matches. There are 15 residues in the CDR3. CDR3 DNA sequence: TGTGCCAGCAGTTTTACAGGGGGGTCCTACAATGAGCAGTTCTTC. Protein sequence: CASSFTGGSYNEQFF.

Many counts were recorded for this clonotype. The chain uses TRBV28 and TRBJ2-5, with TRBD2 as a possible D gene (6 bases). The V end lost 8 bases, the J end lost 5 bases, and 21 bases lay between the germline ends. The germline CDR1 and CDR2 sequences are MDHEN and SYDVKM. The CDR3 is 15 amino acids. In DNA form, the CDR3 reads TGTGCCAGCGGGAACAATACTAGCTACGGGGAGACCCAGTACTTC. Its translation is CASGNNTSYGETQYF.

On this clonotype: A single base separates this from a much larger clone, so it may be a read error. This chain connects TRBV6-1 to TRBJ2-7; no clear D. Germline V CDR1 and CDR2: MNHNS, SASEGT. V lost 8 bases to trimming and J lost 2 bases, with 10 bases between them. The CDR3 runs to 12 residues. Here the CDR3 reads CASQQHPYEQYF. CDR3 DNA: TGTGCCAGCCAACAGCATCCCTACGAGCAGTACTTC.

This clonotype has only a few counts. The J gene is TRBJ2-1, the V gene TRBV6-1; 10 bases line up with TRBD2. CDR1 is MNHNS and CDR2 is SASEGT in the germline V gene. The CDR3 is 16 residues long. The ends lost 2 bases at V and 4 bases at J; junction bases unmatched: 5. Written as DNA, the CDR3 is TGTGCCAGCAGTGAACTAGCGGGAGTTACGTACAATGAGCAGTTCTTC. This sequence encodes CASSELAGVTYNEQFF.

In this sample, this clonotype turned up a few times. The chain uses TRBV19 and TRBJ2-7; 10 bases map to TRBD1. Trimming at V came to 7 bases and at J to 2 bases, leaving 11 bases not matched to a gene. The germline gives CDR1 LNHDA, CDR2 SQIVND (reference sequence). CDR3 length: 16 residues. CDR3: CASTARTGGAPYEQYF. The CDR3 coding sequence is TGTGCCAGTACCGCCCGGACAGGGGGTGCACCCTACGAGCAGTACTTC.

The chain carries TRBV15 and TRBJ2-7; D may be TRBD1 (5 bases). CDR1 LNHNV and CDR2 YYDKDF come from the germline V gene (reference sequence). The V gene lost 4 bases and the J gene lost 2 bases, with 15 bases spanning the gap. The CDR3 has 15 amino acids. The CDR3 region is CATSTDQGRTYEQYF. In nucleotides, the CDR3 is TGTGCCACCAGCACGGACCAGGGTCGGACCTACGAGCAGTACTTC.

In its sample, this clonotype was seen a few times. The J gene is TRBJ1-2, the V gene TRBV6-1; D not certain. The V end lost 1 base, the J end lost 5 bases, and 5 bases lay between the germline ends. The CDR3 extends over 12 amino acids. The germline CDR1 and CDR2 sequences are MNHNS and SASEGT. The CDR3 DNA reads TGTGCCAGCAGTGAAGGGACTTATGGCTACACCTTC. The encoded protein is CASSEGTYGYTF.

In this sample, this clonotype turned up a few times. J is TRBJ1-1 and V is TRBV7-6, with 8 bases aligning to TRBD1. CDR1 is SGHVS, CDR2 FNYEAQ, per germline. Unmatched junction bases numbered 6, after V lost 1 base and J lost 5 bases. The CDR3 is made up of 15 amino acids. The CDR3 sequence is CASSLEWTGKTEAFF. CDR3 sequence (DNA): TGTGCCAGCAGCTTAGAGTGGACAGGGAAGACTGAAGCTTTCTTT.

In this sample, this clonotype turned up a few times. The chain recombines TRBV20-1 with TRBJ1-1; D uncertain. V was shortened by 6 bases and J by 1 base, with 15 bases between the two germline ends. CDR3 length: 14 residues. Germline V lookup: CDR1 DFQATT, CDR2 SNEGSKA (reference sequence). CDR3 DNA sequence: TGCAGTGCCAGCCCGCTAAACGCGAACACTGAAGCTTTCTTT. Protein product: CSASPLNANTEAFF.

This clonotype was found a few times. This chain joins TRBV19 and TRBJ2-1; 13 nucleotides line up with TRBD2. CDR1 LNHDA and CDR2 SQIVND come from the germline V gene (reference sequence). Germline trimming cut 1 base from V and 2 bases from J; bases unmatched to any gene: 8. The CDR3 has 19 residues. As DNA, the CDR3 is TGTGCCAGTAGTATAGGAAGGACTAGCGGGAGAAGTACCTACAATGAGCAGTTCTTC. This sequence encodes CASSIGRTSGRSTYNEQFF. Drawing the rest from reference TRBV19 and TRBJ2-1, the complete variable domain is DGGITQSPKYLFRKEGQNVTLSCEQNLNHDAMYWYRQDPGQGLRLIYYSQIVNDFQKGDIAEGYSVSREKKESFPLTVTSAQKNPTAFYLCASSIGRTSGRSTYNEQFFGPGTRLTVL.

This sequence joins TRBV5-1 and TRBJ2-7; D remains ambiguous. CDR1 is SGHRS, CDR2 YFSETQ, per germline. CDR3 length equals 14 residues. Trimming took off 1 base at V and 2 bases at J, with 10 bases between the two ends. This CDR3 reads CASSLLGTTYEQYF. The CDR3 region has the DNA TGCGCCAGCAGCTTGTTGGGTACCACCTACGAGCAGTACTTC.

This clonotype was seen repeatedly, ten times or more. The chain couples TRBV2 to TRBJ1-2; TRBD1 agrees at 7 bases. The CDR3 is made up of 15 amino acids. Germline-derived CDR1 and CDR2 are SNHLY and FYNNEI. Unmatched junction bases numbered 11, after V lost 6 bases and J lost 4 bases. The CDR3 nucleotides read TGTGCCAGCAGCCACGGCGAGGGGGCTGGCTATGGCTACACCTTC. This codes for CASSHGEGAGYGYTF.

The sample holds a few counts of this clonotype. The V and J genes are TRBV5-1 and TRBJ2-1; TRBD2 aligns across 10 bases. This CDR3 region has 15 residues. V was clipped by 0 bases and J by 9 bases; unmatched bases: 6. Germline lookup yields CDR1 SGHRS and CDR2 YFSETQ. The CDR3 sequence: CASSLAVAGGPEQFF. Here the CDR3 DNA reads TGCGCCAGCAGCTTGGCTGTAGCGGGAGGCCCTGAGCAGTTCTTC.

This rearrangement joins TRBV5-1 to TRBJ2-3; D is possibly TRBD2 (6 bases). CDR1 is SGHRS, CDR2 YFSETQ, per germline. V lost 1 base and J 1 base, leaving 10 bases between the germline ends. CDR3 length: 15 amino acids. The CDR3 is CASSLNSGGTDTQYF. Written as DNA, the CDR3 is TGCGCCAGCAGCTTGAATAGCGGAGGCACAGATACGCAGTATTTT.